This T cell receptor beta chain originates from a study of T cell responses to AZD1222 COVID-19 vaccine. Study-level results: Only 6 or 7 AZD1222 recipients tested seropositive at baseline. Regions left unmutated in variants are reportedly the target of nearly half of spike-specific TCRs. Spike-specific TCR breadth and depth grew following two AZD1222 doses.

As to this clone: Its antigen is still unknown.

Germline values: CDR1 MNHEY, CDR2 SVGEGT. Trimming removed 2 bases at V and 0 bases at J, with 14 bases between. The CDR3 loop spans 17 amino acids. The method was immunoSEQ multiplex PCR; TCRdb's version includes in-frame clones alone and lacks a portion of them. The sample includes some 95,000 clones, about 90% of them seen just once. The chain carries TRBV6-2 or TRBV6-3 and TRBJ1-5, with a weak D call TRBD1 (6 bases). This TCR was recovered from an adult in good health. The source was peripheral blood, collected on day 0 of MenACWY control vaccination. DNA of the CDR3: TGTGCCAGCAGTTACCAGGACAGAACTTATAGCAATCAGCCCCAGCATTTT. Residues: CASSYQDRTYSNQPQHF.